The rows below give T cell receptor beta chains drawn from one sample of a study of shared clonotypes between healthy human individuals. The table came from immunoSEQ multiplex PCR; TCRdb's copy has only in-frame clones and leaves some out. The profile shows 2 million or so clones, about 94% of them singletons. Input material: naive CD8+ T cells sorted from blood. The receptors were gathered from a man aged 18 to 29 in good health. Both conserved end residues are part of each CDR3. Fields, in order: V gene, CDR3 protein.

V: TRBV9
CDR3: CASSEGGREKLFF

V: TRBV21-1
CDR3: CASNKDPTGGASYNSPLHF

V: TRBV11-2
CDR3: CASSLVTVMNTEAFF

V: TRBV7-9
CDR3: CASSPPGQSTDTQYF

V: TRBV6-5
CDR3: CASSYGERDTEAFF

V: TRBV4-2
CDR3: CASSQALGTGGPQYF

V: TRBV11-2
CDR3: CASSLTGTSGSSYEQYF

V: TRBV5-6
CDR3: CASSPWTLYEQYF

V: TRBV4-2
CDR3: CASSQGRGYTF

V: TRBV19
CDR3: CASSMSRDDPTYEQYF

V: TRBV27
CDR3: CASSLRDGNQPQHF

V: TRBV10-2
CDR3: CASSPSYEQYF

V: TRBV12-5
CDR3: CATGLSGIDTQYF

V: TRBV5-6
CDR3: CASSSGPGNNYGYTF

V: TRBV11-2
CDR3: CASSFEAGGPAGELFF

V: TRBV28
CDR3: CASSYLDTNYEQYF

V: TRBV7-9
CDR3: CASSPPLPSAATNEKLFF

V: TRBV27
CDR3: CAAGWSTEAFF

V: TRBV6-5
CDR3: CASSYGARPYEQYF

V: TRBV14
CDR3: CASSQLDFYEQYF